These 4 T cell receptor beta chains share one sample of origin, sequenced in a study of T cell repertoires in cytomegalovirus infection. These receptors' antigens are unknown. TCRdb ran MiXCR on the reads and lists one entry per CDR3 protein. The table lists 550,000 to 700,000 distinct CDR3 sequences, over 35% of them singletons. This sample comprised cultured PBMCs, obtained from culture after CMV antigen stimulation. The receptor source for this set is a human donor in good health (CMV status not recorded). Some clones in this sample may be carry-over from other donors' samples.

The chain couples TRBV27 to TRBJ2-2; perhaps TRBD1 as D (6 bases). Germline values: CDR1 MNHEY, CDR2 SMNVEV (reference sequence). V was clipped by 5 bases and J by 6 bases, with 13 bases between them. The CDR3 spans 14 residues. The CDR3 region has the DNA TGTGCCAGCAGTACCAGGGGTCGGGCCGGGGAGCTGTTTTTT. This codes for CASSTRGRAGELFF.

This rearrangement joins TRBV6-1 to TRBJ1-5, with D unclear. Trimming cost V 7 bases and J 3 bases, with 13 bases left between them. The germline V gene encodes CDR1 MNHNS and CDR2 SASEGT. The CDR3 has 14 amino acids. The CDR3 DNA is TGTGCCAGCACCACTGGACGGAACAATCAGCCCCAGCATTTT. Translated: CASTTGRNNQPQHF.

The CDR3 here is CASSIRPGEEKLFF. The CDR3 bases are TGTGCCAGCAGTATCCGCCCAGGGGAAGAAAAACTGTTTTTT. The gene calls are TRBV28 and TRBJ1-4; possible D gene TRBD1, 6 bases. The CDR3 is 14 amino acids. V lost 5 bases to trimming and J lost 8 bases, with 15 bases between them. CDR1 is MDHEN, CDR2 SYDVKM, per germline. Filled out from reference TRBV28 and TRBJ1-4, the complete variable domain reads DVKVTQSSRYLVKRTGEKVFLECVQDMDHENMFWYRQDPGLGLRLIYFSYDVKMKEKGDIPEGYSVSREKKERFSLILESASTNQTSMYLCASSIRPGEEKLFFGSGTQLSVL.

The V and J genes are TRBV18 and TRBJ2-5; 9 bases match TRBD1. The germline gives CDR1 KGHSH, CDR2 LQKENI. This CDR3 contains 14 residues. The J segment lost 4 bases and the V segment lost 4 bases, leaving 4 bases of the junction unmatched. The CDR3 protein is CASSHWGQGETQYF. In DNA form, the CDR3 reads TGTGCCAGCTCACATTGGGGACAGGGAGAGACCCAGTACTTC.